Included here is one TCR beta chain sequence, with context. The data were obtained in a study of blood T cell repertoires in COVID-19. On the study more broadly: Whether acute or convalescent, the COVID-19 samples came from the United States, Italy and Spain. From T cells, B-cell-depleted T cells, or PBMCs came the material, which was cDNA or gDNA.

Per the authors' pipeline: Estimation of nucleated cell counts was performed using reference gene primer amplification. The table came from immunoSEQ multiplex PCR; TCRdb's copy has only in-frame clones and leaves some out. That table is the source of V, J and clone size, and D and trimming were worked out from the DNA. The sample consists of approximately 190,000 clones, 80% to 85% of them appearing once. This CDR3 comprises 13 residues. From germline, CDR1 is SEHNR and CDR2 FQNEAQ (reference sequence). V was trimmed by 2 bases and J by 10 bases, leaving 9 bases between them. The origin of this receptor is a human donor in a cohort sampled during active COVID-19. Sequenced material: peripheral blood. The chain is built from TRBV7-9 and TRBJ1-6; D gene unclear. The CDR3 sequence is CASSLTTDSPLHF. CDR3 in DNA: TGTGCCAGCAGCTTAACCACAGACTCACCCCTCCACTTT.